The present T cell receptor beta chain was sequenced within a study of CD4 and CD8 cells across lung adenocarcinoma regions. This CDR3 spans 14 amino acids. Germline lookup yields CDR1 MNHEY and CDR2 SVGAGI. V lost 2 bases and J 2 bases, leaving 7 bases between the germline ends. One entry per CDR3 protein results from TCRdb running MiXCR on the PCR reads. The sample lists roughly 13,000 distinct CDR3 sequences, roughly 47% occurring once. This clonotype is labeled as medium-sized. The clonotype originates from a male donor with lung adenocarcinoma. The CD4 and CD8 labels of this study may be unreliable. J is TRBJ2-4 and V is TRBV6-5; D call uncertain. The material sequenced was CD4+ T cells from the center of a lung tumor. CDR3 in DNA: TGTGCCAGCAGTTACGTGGGTTCCAAAAACATTCAGTACTTC. Translated: CASSYVGSKNIQYF.